This T cell receptor (beta chain) was captured in a study of tumor-infiltrating T cells and Merkel cell polyomavirus. At the level of the study: CD8+ T cells recognized the Merkel cell polyomavirus KLL epitope. Median follow-up was approximately 2.5 years, ranging from about 1.1 to 6.0 years. Patients received varied, non-standardized chemotherapy, radiation and immunotherapies.

TCRdb's copy holds only in-frame clones and misses some; the assay was immunoSEQ multiplex PCR. Of about 2,100 clones detected, approximately 97% appear once; the ten largest clones hold 2.5%. All patients' tumors stained robustly positive for Merkel cell polyomavirus Large T antigen by immunohistochemistry. This clone has only one observation. What it binds is unknown. Trimming cost V 3 bases and J 5 bases, with 11 bases left between them. The CDR3 runs 14 residues. CDR1 and CDR2 from the germline V gene are SGHTA and FQGNSA. Whole-study results and caveats: KLL-specific TRB repertoires were diverse and largely private. A limitation is the study's small number of patients.

The chain has TRBV7-2 and TRBJ1-5; no definite D call. The sequenced sample was lymph node tissue. This TCR came from a man in his 70s with Merkel cell carcinoma. CDR3 in DNA: TGTGCCAGCAGCTTTGGGCAGAGATATCAGCCCCAGCATTTT. Translation: CASSFGQRYQPQHF.